These T cell receptor beta chains were read from a single sample in a study of blood T cell repertoires in COVID-19. Data came from immunoSEQ multiplex PCR; TCRdb stores just in-frame clones and leaves some out. The sample lists about 130,000 clones, around 78% occurring once. The sample comprised peripheral blood. Source of these receptors: a human donor in a cohort sampled during active COVID-19. The CDR3 runs from the conserved cysteine through the conserved F or W. The order of the fields is J gene, V gene, clone size, D gene, CDR3 protein, CDR3 DNA. The D gene is left open where the match is weak. Clone sizes are given selectively: once, few, many, or a class where the clone is expanded.

j_call: TRBJ1-2; v_call: TRBV18; clone_size: once; d_call: -; cdr3_aa: CASSPASRGYGYTF; cdr3_nt: TGTGCCAGCTCACCGGCCAGTCGGGGCTATGGCTACACCTTC
j_call: TRBJ1-2; v_call: TRBV6-5; clone_size: -; d_call: TRBD1; cdr3_aa: CASTKADRGGYTF; cdr3_nt: TGTGCCAGCACAAAAGCGGACAGGGGTGGCTACACCTTC
j_call: TRBJ2-2; v_call: TRBV11-2; clone_size: -; d_call: -; cdr3_aa: CASSLRADSNTGELFF; cdr3_nt: TGTGCCAGCAGCTTACGGGCGGACTCGAACACCGGGGAGCTGTTTTTT
j_call: TRBJ2-1; v_call: TRBV7-6; clone_size: -; d_call: -; cdr3_aa: CASSVDRFSNEQFF; cdr3_nt: TGTGCCAGCAGCGTGGACAGATTCAGCAATGAGCAGTTCTTC
j_call: TRBJ2-2; v_call: TRBV7-9; clone_size: once; d_call: -; cdr3_aa: CASSLDLSSGELFF; cdr3_nt: TGTGCCAGCAGCTTAGACCTATCTAGCGGGGAGCTGTTTTTT
j_call: TRBJ1-1; v_call: TRBV20-1; clone_size: -; d_call: TRBD1; cdr3_aa: CSASAGGVGSLRLAFF; cdr3_nt: TGCAGTGCTAGTGCAGGGGGCGTCGGATCGCTTCGGTTAGCTTTCTTT
j_call: TRBJ2-3; v_call: TRBV7-9; clone_size: few; d_call: TRBD2; cdr3_aa: CASAGTNTDTQYF; cdr3_nt: TGTGCCAGCGCTGGGACTAACACAGATACGCAGTATTTT
j_call: TRBJ1-2; v_call: TRBV28; clone_size: -; d_call: -; cdr3_aa: CASSSTENYGYTF; cdr3_nt: TGTGCCAGCAGTTCGACAGAAAACTATGGCTACACCTTC
j_call: TRBJ1-2; v_call: TRBV2; clone_size: -; d_call: TRBD1; cdr3_aa: CASSGRTGANYGYTF; cdr3_nt: TGTGCCAGCAGTGGGCGGACAGGGGCGAACTATGGCTACACCTTC
j_call: TRBJ2-5; v_call: TRBV19; clone_size: -; d_call: TRBD1; cdr3_aa: CASSITGQLQETQYF; cdr3_nt: TGTGCCAGTAGTATAACGGGACAGCTACAAGAGACCCAGTACTTC
j_call: TRBJ1-5; v_call: TRBV7-8; clone_size: -; d_call: -; cdr3_aa: CASSHHDSTQPQHF; cdr3_nt: TGTGCCAGCAGCCATCATGACTCCACTCAGCCCCAGCATTTT
j_call: TRBJ2-7; v_call: TRBV7-9; clone_size: -; d_call: TRBD1; cdr3_aa: CASSFVGQGLGDEQYF; cdr3_nt: TGTGCCAGCAGCTTTGTAGGACAGGGATTGGGAGACGAGCAGTACTTC
j_call: TRBJ2-7; v_call: TRBV5-6; clone_size: -; d_call: TRBD2; cdr3_aa: CASSPALAGGLGQYF; cdr3_nt: TGTGCCAGCAGCCCCGCACTAGCGGGGGGGCTCGGGCAGTACTTC
j_call: TRBJ2-1; v_call: TRBV2; clone_size: once; d_call: TRBD1; cdr3_aa: CASSPTGGNYNEQFF; cdr3_nt: TGTGCCAGCAGTCCGACAGGGGGAAATTACAATGAGCAGTTCTTC
j_call: TRBJ2-7; v_call: TRBV7-8; clone_size: -; d_call: TRBD2; cdr3_aa: CASSFRSGLAGGHFEQYF; cdr3_nt: TGTGCCAGCAGCTTCAGATCGGGACTAGCGGGGGGGCATTTCGAGCAGTACTTC
j_call: TRBJ2-5; v_call: TRBV5-1; clone_size: -; d_call: TRBD2; cdr3_aa: CASSWSSGDQETQYF; cdr3_nt: TGCGCCAGCAGCTGGAGTAGCGGGGACCAAGAGACCCAGTACTTC
j_call: TRBJ2-1; v_call: TRBV5-1; clone_size: -; d_call: TRBD2; cdr3_aa: CASSSSGAPYNEQFF; cdr3_nt: TGCGCCAGCAGCTCTAGCGGGGCCCCCTACAATGAGCAGTTCTTC
j_call: TRBJ2-7; v_call: TRBV7-9; clone_size: -; d_call: TRBD2; cdr3_aa: CASSPSSGVTYEQYF; cdr3_nt: TGTGCCAGCAGCCCATCTAGCGGGGTGACCTACGAGCAGTACTTC
j_call: TRBJ2-7; v_call: TRBV19; clone_size: -; d_call: -; cdr3_aa: CASSKVRGPYEQYF; cdr3_nt: TGTGCCAGTAGTAAGGTCAGGGGTCCCTACGAGCAGTACTTC
j_call: TRBJ2-5; v_call: TRBV29-1; clone_size: many; d_call: TRBD1; cdr3_aa: CSVTRTGGETQYF; cdr3_nt: TGCAGCGTCACCCGGACAGGGGGAGAGACCCAGTACTTC
j_call: TRBJ2-2; v_call: TRBV5-1; clone_size: -; d_call: TRBD2; cdr3_aa: CASSPDGGGNTGELFF; cdr3_nt: TGCGCCAGCAGCCCGGATGGCGGGGGAAACACCGGGGAGCTGTTTTTT
j_call: TRBJ2-1; v_call: TRBV27; clone_size: -; d_call: TRBD2; cdr3_aa: CASSSGLAGNNEQFF; cdr3_nt: TGTGCCAGCAGTTCAGGTCTAGCGGGGAACAATGAGCAGTTCTTC
j_call: TRBJ2-7; v_call: TRBV7-8; clone_size: once; d_call: TRBD1; cdr3_aa: CASSPGGNLYEQYF; cdr3_nt: TGTGCCAGCAGCCCAGGGGGAAACCTTTACGAGCAGTACTTC
j_call: TRBJ1-2; v_call: TRBV5-1; clone_size: -; d_call: -; cdr3_aa: CASSPVGAMGGRMYGYTF; cdr3_nt: TGCGCCAGCAGCCCGGTGGGAGCAATGGGTGGAAGAATGTATGGCTACACCTTC
j_call: TRBJ2-1; v_call: TRBV3-1/TRBV3-2; clone_size: -; d_call: TRBD2; cdr3_aa: CASSSLAGNSHEQFF; cdr3_nt: TGTGCCAGCAGCTCGCTAGCGGGGAACTCCCATGAGCAGTTCTTC
j_call: TRBJ2-2; v_call: TRBV6-5; clone_size: -; d_call: -; cdr3_aa: CASSRTRGTGELFF; cdr3_nt: TGTGCCAGCAGCCGTACACGGGGGACCGGGGAGCTGTTTTTT
j_call: TRBJ2-3; v_call: TRBV9; clone_size: -; d_call: TRBD2; cdr3_aa: CASSDASGPLRTDTQYF; cdr3_nt: TGTGCCAGCAGCGACGCTAGCGGGCCCCTACGCACAGATACGCAGTATTTT
j_call: TRBJ2-7; v_call: TRBV15; clone_size: once; d_call: TRBD1; cdr3_aa: CATSNYRDRGEQYF; cdr3_nt: TGTGCCACCAGCAATTACCGGGACAGGGGCGAGCAGTACTTC
j_call: TRBJ2-2; v_call: TRBV10-1; clone_size: -; d_call: -; cdr3_aa: CASSELTQGTTGELFF; cdr3_nt: TGCGCCAGCAGTGAGCTTACCCAGGGTACCACCGGGGAGCTGTTTTTT
j_call: TRBJ1-6; v_call: TRBV12-3/TRBV12-4; clone_size: -; d_call: TRBD1; cdr3_aa: CASSEQEGAPLHF; cdr3_nt: TGTGCCAGCAGTGAACAAGAGGGGGCTCCCCTCCACTTT
j_call: TRBJ1-6; v_call: TRBV19; clone_size: -; d_call: TRBD1; cdr3_aa: CASSSQGAATPLHF; cdr3_nt: TGTGCCAGTAGCTCACAGGGGGCCGCGACACCCCTCCACTTT
j_call: TRBJ2-7; v_call: TRBV10-3; clone_size: -; d_call: -; cdr3_aa: CAISVDRNYEQYF; cdr3_nt: TGTGCCATCAGTGTAGACAGAAACTACGAGCAGTACTTC
j_call: TRBJ2-7; v_call: TRBV6-4; clone_size: -; d_call: TRBD1; cdr3_aa: CASSPTGGPYEQYF; cdr3_nt: TGTGCCAGCAGCCCGACAGGGGGTCCCTACGAGCAGTACTTC
j_call: TRBJ2-7; v_call: TRBV5-4; clone_size: -; d_call: -; cdr3_aa: CASSPSGGGLYEQYF; cdr3_nt: TGTGCCAGCAGCCCTTCAGGGGGAGGCCTCTACGAGCAGTACTTC
j_call: TRBJ2-1; v_call: TRBV11-3; clone_size: -; d_call: TRBD1; cdr3_aa: CASSPQGVTFTEQFF; cdr3_nt: TGTGCCAGCAGCCCACAGGGGGTGACCTTCACTGAGCAGTTCTTC
j_call: TRBJ1-6; v_call: TRBV27; clone_size: -; d_call: -; cdr3_aa: CASSLYNRDSPLHF; cdr3_nt: TGTGCCAGCAGTTTATATAACAGGGATTCACCCCTCCACTTT
j_call: TRBJ1-5; v_call: TRBV6-5; clone_size: -; d_call: -; cdr3_aa: CASRTGGNQNQPQHF; cdr3_nt: TGTGCCAGCCGAACGGGGGGAAACCAAAATCAGCCCCAGCATTTT
j_call: TRBJ1-2; v_call: TRBV6-5; clone_size: -; d_call: -; cdr3_aa: CASTRTANYGYTF; cdr3_nt: TGTGCCAGCACCAGGACAGCCAACTATGGCTACACCTTC
j_call: TRBJ1-2; v_call: TRBV21-1; clone_size: once; d_call: -; cdr3_aa: CASSTRSFYTF; cdr3_nt: TGTGCCAGCAGCACCCGGAGTTTCTACACCTTC
j_call: TRBJ1-1; v_call: TRBV2; clone_size: -; d_call: TRBD1; cdr3_aa: CASSPTGAYTEAFF; cdr3_nt: TGTGCCAGCAGCCCGACAGGGGCCTACACTGAAGCTTTCTTT
j_call: TRBJ2-5; v_call: TRBV7-7; clone_size: -; d_call: -; cdr3_aa: CASSQNRVSAQETQYF; cdr3_nt: TGTGCCAGCAGCCAAAACAGGGTTTCGGCCCAAGAGACCCAGTACTTC
j_call: TRBJ1-5; v_call: TRBV12-3/TRBV12-4; clone_size: -; d_call: -; cdr3_aa: CASSPLNQPQHF; cdr3_nt: TGTGCCAGCAGTCCGTTGAATCAGCCCCAGCATTTT
j_call: TRBJ2-1; v_call: TRBV4-1; clone_size: few; d_call: -; cdr3_aa: CASSFSSYNEQFF; cdr3_nt: TGCGCCAGCAGCTTCAGCTCCTACAATGAGCAGTTCTTC
j_call: TRBJ1-1; v_call: TRBV5-1; clone_size: -; d_call: -; cdr3_aa: CASSLDTGQNTEAFF; cdr3_nt: TGCGCCAGCAGCTTGGACACAGGGCAGAACACTGAAGCTTTCTTT
j_call: TRBJ1-1; v_call: TRBV2; clone_size: few; d_call: -; cdr3_aa: CASSSREAFF; cdr3_nt: TGTGCCAGCAGTTCCCGGGAAGCTTTCTTT
j_call: TRBJ1-2; v_call: TRBV15; clone_size: -; d_call: TRBD1; cdr3_aa: CATSRAPTGGYGYTF; cdr3_nt: TGTGCCACCAGCAGAGCCCCTACAGGGGGCTATGGCTACACCTTC
j_call: TRBJ1-2; v_call: TRBV19; clone_size: once; d_call: TRBD1; cdr3_aa: CASSIVGQGNNYGYTF; cdr3_nt: TGTGCCAGTAGTATAGTAGGACAGGGGAATAACTATGGCTACACCTTC